The TCR beta chain described here comes from a study of blood T cell repertoires in COVID-19. For the study at large: The samples span acute and convalescent COVID-19 from the United States, Italy and Spain.

The germline CDR1 and CDR2 sequences are MNHEY and SVGAGI. Trimming took 5 bases from V and 2 from J, leaving 12 bases between them. This CDR3 spans 14 amino acids. TCRdb's table, derived via immunoSEQ multiplex PCR, lists solely in-frame clones and lacks some. Of a few hundred thousand clones in the sample, nearly 90% were seen once. This clonotype was obtained from a woman aged 25 to 39 with COVID-19, enrolled during active disease. The source material was peripheral blood. This chain joins TRBV6-5 and TRBJ1-1; no clear D. CDR3 sequence reads: CASSPNGRNTEAFF. The CDR3 coding sequence is TGTGCCAGCAGTCCAAACGGGAGAAACACTGAAGCTTTCTTT.